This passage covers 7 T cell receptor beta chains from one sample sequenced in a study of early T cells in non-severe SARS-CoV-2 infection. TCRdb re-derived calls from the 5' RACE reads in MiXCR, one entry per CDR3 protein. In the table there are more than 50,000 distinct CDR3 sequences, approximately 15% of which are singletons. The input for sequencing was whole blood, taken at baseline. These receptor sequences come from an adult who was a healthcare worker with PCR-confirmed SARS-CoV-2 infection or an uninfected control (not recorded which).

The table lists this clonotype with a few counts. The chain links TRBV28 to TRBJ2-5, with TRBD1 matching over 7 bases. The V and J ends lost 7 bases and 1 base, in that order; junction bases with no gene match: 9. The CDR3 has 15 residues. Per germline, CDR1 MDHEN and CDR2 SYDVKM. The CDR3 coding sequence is TGTGCCAGCACTGGACAGGCTGGGGCCCAAGAGACCCAGTACTTC. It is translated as CASTGQAGAQETQYF.

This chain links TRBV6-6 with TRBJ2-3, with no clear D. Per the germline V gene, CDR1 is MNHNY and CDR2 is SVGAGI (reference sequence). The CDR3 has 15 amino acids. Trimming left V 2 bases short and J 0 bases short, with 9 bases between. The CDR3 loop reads CASSYQQASTDTQYF. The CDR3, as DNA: TGTGCCAGCAGTTACCAGCAGGCAAGCACAGATACGCAGTATTTT.

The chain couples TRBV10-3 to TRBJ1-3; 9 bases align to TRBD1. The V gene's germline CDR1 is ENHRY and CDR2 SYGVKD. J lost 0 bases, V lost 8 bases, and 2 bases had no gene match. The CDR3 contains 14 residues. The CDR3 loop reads CAIGGQGSGNTIYF. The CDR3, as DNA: TGTGCCATCGGGGGACAGGGCTCTGGAAACACCATATATTTT.

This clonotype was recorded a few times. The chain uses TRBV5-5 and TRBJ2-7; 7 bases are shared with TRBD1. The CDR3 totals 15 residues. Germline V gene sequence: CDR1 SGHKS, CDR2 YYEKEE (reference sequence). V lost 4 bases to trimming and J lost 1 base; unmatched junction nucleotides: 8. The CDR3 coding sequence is TGTGCCAGCAGCATAGACAGGGTGGCATCCTACGAGCAGTACTTC. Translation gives CASSIDRVASYEQYF.

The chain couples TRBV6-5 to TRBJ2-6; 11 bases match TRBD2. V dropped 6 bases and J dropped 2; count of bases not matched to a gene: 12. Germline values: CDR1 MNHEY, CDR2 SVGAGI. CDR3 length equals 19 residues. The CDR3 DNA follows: TGTGCCAGCAGGAAACTCGAACTAGCGGGAGCGGCTGGGGCCAACGTCCTGACTTTC. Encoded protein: CASRKLELAGAAGANVLTF.

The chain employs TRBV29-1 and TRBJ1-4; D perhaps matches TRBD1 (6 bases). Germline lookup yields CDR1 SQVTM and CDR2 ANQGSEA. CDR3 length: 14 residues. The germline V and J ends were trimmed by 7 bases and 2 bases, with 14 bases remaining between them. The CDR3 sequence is CSARGAATNEKLFF. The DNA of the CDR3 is TGCAGCGCCCGGGGGGCGGCCACTAATGAAAAACTGTTTTTT.

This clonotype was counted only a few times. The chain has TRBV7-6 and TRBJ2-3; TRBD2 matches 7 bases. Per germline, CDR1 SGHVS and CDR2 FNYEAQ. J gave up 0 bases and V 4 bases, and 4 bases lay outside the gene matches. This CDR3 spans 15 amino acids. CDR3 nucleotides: TGTGCCAGCAGCTCGAGCGGGACTAGCACAGATACGCAGTATTTT. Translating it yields CASSSSGTSTDTQYF.